The 22 T cell receptor beta chains given below trace back to one sample, sequenced in a study of blood T cell repertoires in COVID-19. Clones were read by immunoSEQ multiplex PCR, and TCRdb kept only the in-frame ones, dropping some. This repertoire shows around 190,000 clones, approximately 86% found once; its top ten account for around 24%. Sample: PBMCs or T cells enriched from blood (not recorded which). These receptors all stem from a woman in her 40s in a cohort exposed to, infected with or recovered from COVID-19 (not recorded which).

The chain joins TRBV2 to TRBJ1-2; perhaps TRBD1 as D (6 bases). Germline V gene lookup returns CDR1 SNHLY and CDR2 FYNNEI. This CDR3 has 13 amino acids. The V end lost 10 bases, the J end lost 4 bases, and 16 bases lay between the germline ends. Here the CDR3 reads CATRLQGGYGYTF. In nucleotides, the CDR3 is TGTGCCACGAGACTACAGGGTGGCTATGGCTACACCTTC. Based on the CDR3 plus reference TRBV2 and TRBJ1-2, the full variable domain is EPEVTQTPSHQVTQMGQEVILRCVPISNHLYFYWYRQILGQKVEFLVSFYNNEISEKSEIFDDQFSVERPDGSNFTLKIRSTKLEDSAMYFCATRLQGGYGYTFGSGTRLTVV.

In this sample, this clone turned up a few times. This chain uses TRBV5-1 with TRBJ2-7, with TRBD1 matching over 7 bases. This CDR3 is built from 13 residues. The trim removed 2 bases at V and 3 bases at J, leaving 2 bases unmatched. The germline CDR1 and CDR2 sequences are SGHRS and YFSETQ. CDR3 nucleotide sequence: TGCGCCAGCAGCTTCGGGACAGACTACGAGCAGTACTTC. Protein: CASSFGTDYEQYF.

CDR3 sequence: CATSDPDGRGGNEQFF. DNA for the CDR3: TGTGCCACCAGTGATCCGGACGGCAGGGGCGGGAATGAGCAGTTCTTC. V usage is TRBV24-1 and J usage is TRBJ2-1; D perhaps matches TRBD1 (6 bases). Per the germline V gene, CDR1 is KGHDR and CDR2 is SFDVKD. CDR3 size: 16 residues. The V end lost 3 bases, the J end lost 7 bases, and 18 bases lay between the germline ends.

The J gene is TRBJ2-3, the V gene TRBV7-9, with 8 bases that match TRBD2. V was pared by 9 bases and J by 4 bases, with 12 bases of the junction left unmatched. Germline V CDR1 and CDR2: SEHNR, FQNEAQ (reference sequence). The CDR3 runs 15 residues. CDR3 in amino acids: CASIHRGGPPDTQYF. CDR3 in DNA: TGTGCCAGTATTCACCGGGGGGGTCCACCAGATACGCAGTATTTT. Filled out from reference TRBV7-9 and TRBJ2-3, the complete variable domain reads DTGVSQNPRHKITKRGQNVTFRCDPISEHNRLYWYRQTLGQGPEFLTYFQNEAQLEKSRLLSDRFSAERPKGSFSTLEIQRTEQGDSAMYLCASIHRGGPPDTQYFGPGTRLTVL.

The chain is built from TRBV7-9 and TRBJ2-7, with D possibly being TRBD1 (5 bases). V was trimmed by 5 bases and J by 3 bases, leaving 17 bases between them. CDR3 length: 15 residues. Germline CDR1 reads SEHNR; CDR2 reads FQNEAQ (reference sequence). The CDR3 is CASSPAGRGHYEQYF. The CDR3 DNA reads TGTGCCAGCAGCCCGGCCGGGCGTGGACACTACGAGCAGTACTTC. The full variable domain, rest sourced from reference TRBV7-9 and TRBJ2-7, is DTGVSQNPRHKITKRGQNVTFRCDPISEHNRLYWYRQTLGQGPEFLTYFQNEAQLEKSRLLSDRFSAERPKGSFSTLEIQRTEQGDSAMYLCASSPAGRGHYEQYFGPGTRLTVT.

The CDR3 here is CASSRWTGEGIYGYTF. The CDR3 coding sequence is TGTGCCAGCAGCCGCTGGACAGGGGAAGGAATCTATGGCTACACCTTC. The rearrangement uses TRBV6-2 or TRBV6-3 and TRBJ1-2, with 9 bases fitting TRBD1. Germline assignment: CDR1 MNHEY and CDR2 SVGEGT. This CDR3 has 16 amino acids. V was clipped by 6 bases and J by 4 bases; unmatched bases: 12.

This sequence joins TRBV14 and TRBJ1-3; D remains unclear. The V gene's germline CDR1 is SGHDN and CDR2 FVKESK. Trimming pared 5 bases from V and 2 bases from J, leaving 10 bases between. The CDR3 has 14 amino acids. CDR3 in DNA: TGTGCCAGCAGCGAGCTCGGGACTGGAAACACCATATATTTT. Translated: CASSELGTGNTIYF. The complete variable domain, with remaining parts taken from reference TRBV14 and TRBJ1-3, reads EAGVTQFPSHSVIEKGQTVTLRCDPISGHDNLYWYRRVMGKEIKFLLHFVKESKQDESGMPNNRFLAERTGGTYSTLKVQPAELEDSGVYFCASSELGTGNTIYFGEGSWLTVV.

V is TRBV7-9 and J is TRBJ2-1, with 12 bases lining up with TRBD2. V was pared by 5 bases and J by 1 base, with 9 bases of the junction left unmatched. This CDR3 comprises 18 residues. The germline V gene has CDR1 SEHNR and CDR2 FQNEAQ (reference sequence). In DNA, the CDR3 is TGTGCCAGCAGCATGGGGCTAGCGGGAGGGCTTTCCTACAATGAGCAGTTCTTC. As protein: CASSMGLAGGLSYNEQFF. Drawing the rest from reference TRBV7-9 and TRBJ2-1, the complete variable domain is DTGVSQNPRHKITKRGQNVTFRCDPISEHNRLYWYRQTLGQGPEFLTYFQNEAQLEKSRLLSDRFSAERPKGSFSTLEIQRTEQGDSAMYLCASSMGLAGGLSYNEQFFGPGTRLTVL.

The J gene is TRBJ1-4, the V gene TRBV4-1, with TRBD1 as a possible D gene (6 bases). Germline V gene lookup returns CDR1 MGHRA and CDR2 YSYEKL. The CDR3 runs to 12 residues. V lost 3 bases to trimming and J lost 10 bases, with 9 bases between them. CDR3 amino acids: CASSHPRGKLFF. The CDR3 DNA reads as TGCGCCAGCAGCCACCCCAGGGGAAAACTGTTTTTT.

V is TRBV6-5 and J is TRBJ1-2; D perhaps matches TRBD1 (6 bases). CDR3 length: 13 residues. Germline CDR1 is MNHEY and CDR2 is SVGAGI. Trimming left V 6 bases short and J 5 bases short, with 13 bases between. The CDR3 region has the DNA TGTGCCAGCAGCCCCAGGGGTGCGTATGGCTACACCTTC. This translates into CASSPRGAYGYTF.

V is TRBV7-9 and J is TRBJ2-1; 11 bases line up with TRBD2. V lost 4 bases, J lost 1 base, and 6 bases stayed unmatched. Germline loops: CDR1 SEHNR, CDR2 FQNEAQ (reference sequence). The CDR3 loop spans 17 amino acids. CDR3 residues: CASSSTSGSGSYNEQFF. CDR3 nucleotides: TGTGCCAGCAGCTCCACTAGCGGGAGTGGTTCCTACAATGAGCAGTTCTTC.

This clone was observed a handful of times. The chain links TRBV2 to TRBJ1-2, with 9 positions matching TRBD1. V shed 6 bases and J 2 bases; nucleotides not matched to a gene: 1. This CDR3 has 13 residues. CDR1 is SNHLY and CDR2 is FYNNEI in the germline V gene. CDR3 protein: CASRDRGNYGYTF. In nucleotides, the CDR3 is TGTGCCAGCAGGGACAGGGGCAACTATGGCTACACCTTC.

CDR3 amino acids: CASSEYWTSTNEKLFF. The DNA for the CDR3 is TGTGCCAGCAGTGAATACTGGACATCAACTAATGAAAAACTGTTTTTT. The chain joins TRBV6-1 to TRBJ1-4, with D possibly TRBD1 on 5 matching bases. V was pared by 2 bases and J by 0 bases, with 10 bases between. The CDR3 is 16 amino acids. Germline CDR1 reads MNHNS; CDR2 reads SASEGT.

This chain connects TRBV2 to TRBJ1-1; 9 nucleotides align to TRBD1. V lost 6 bases, J lost 1 base, and 9 bases stayed unmatched. Germline V gene lookup returns CDR1 SNHLY and CDR2 FYNNEI. This CDR3 region has 16 residues. CDR3 loop: CASSHWTGETNTEAFF. In nucleotides, the CDR3 is TGTGCCAGCAGCCATTGGACAGGGGAAACGAACACTGAAGCTTTCTTT.

This clone was counted a single time. CDR3 sequence reads: CASSLDGATNEKLFF. The CDR3 bases are TGCGCCAGCAGCCTGGACGGTGCAACTAATGAAAAACTGTTTTTT. The V and J genes are TRBV5-1 and TRBJ1-4; D gene uncertain. The CDR3 has 15 amino acids. Germline V lookup: CDR1 SGHRS, CDR2 YFSETQ. The V gene lost 4 bases and the J gene lost 0 bases, with 10 bases spanning the gap.

The rearrangement uses TRBV19 and TRBJ2-1, with 13 bases lining up with TRBD2. CDR1 is LNHDA, CDR2 SQIVND, per germline (reference sequence). This CDR3 spans 14 amino acids. V shed 10 bases and J 10 bases; nucleotides not matched to a gene: 10. The CDR3 region is CATHGLAGVHEQFF. The CDR3 DNA reads as TGTGCCACCCACGGACTAGCGGGAGTCCACGAGCAGTTCTTC.

This chain's CDR3 is CASSSEGGLKTQYF. In nucleotides, the CDR3 is TGTGCCAGCAGCTCGGAGGGCGGGTTGAAGACCCAGTACTTC. The chain couples TRBV5-5 to TRBJ2-5; D perhaps matches TRBD2 (6 bases). V gave up 3 bases and J gave up 6 bases, with 15 bases separating them. Looked up from germline, CDR1 is SGHKS and CDR2 is YYEKEE (reference sequence). The CDR3 totals 14 residues.

This clone has a handful of counts. This chain uses TRBV19 with TRBJ1-2; TRBD1 agrees at 8 bases. V shed 7 bases and J 5 bases; nucleotides not matched to a gene: 6. The length of the CDR3 is 13 residues. The germline V gene encodes CDR1 LNHDA and CDR2 SQIVND (reference sequence). CDR3 coding DNA: TGTGCCAGTAACCTTCAGGGGGCGTATGGCTACACCTTC. Translation: CASNLQGAYGYTF. Filled out from reference TRBV19 and TRBJ1-2, the complete variable domain reads DGGITQSPKYLFRKEGQNVTLSCEQNLNHDAMYWYRQDPGQGLRLIYYSQIVNDFQKGDIAEGYSVSREKKESFPLTVTSAQKNPTAFYLCASNLQGAYGYTFGSGTRLTVV.

This chain links TRBV7-7 with TRBJ2-7; 8 bases are shared with TRBD2. Germline V CDR1 and CDR2: SSHAT, FNYEAQ (reference sequence). This CDR3 contains 13 residues. The J segment lost 6 bases and the V segment lost 1 base, leaving 2 bases of the junction unmatched. The CDR3 protein is CASSLGGGREQYF. Here the CDR3 DNA reads TGTGCCAGCAGCTTAGGCGGGGGGCGCGAGCAGTACTTC.

The chain carries TRBV10-1 and TRBJ1-2; perhaps TRBD1 as D (6 bases). V was trimmed by 6 bases and J by 3 bases, leaving 11 bases between them. This CDR3 contains 13 residues. In germline, CDR1 is WNHNN, CDR2 SYGVQD (reference sequence). The chain's CDR3 is CASSMGADYGYTF. CDR3 DNA: TGCGCCAGCAGCATGGGGGCGGACTATGGCTACACCTTC.

The chain has TRBV5-1 and TRBJ2-7; TRBD2 aligns across 14 bases. Germline values: CDR1 SGHRS, CDR2 YFSETQ. The trim removed 4 bases at V and 5 bases at J, leaving 5 bases unmatched. The CDR3 contains 15 residues. CDR3 in DNA: TGCGCCAGCAGCGAGGGGACTAGCGGGAGAAACGAGCAGTACTTC. Its translation: CASSEGTSGRNEQYF. Full variable domain (outside the CDR3, taken from reference TRBV5-1 and TRBJ2-7): KAGVTQTPRYLIKTRGQQVTLSCSPISGHRSVSWYQQTPGQGLQFLFEYFSETQRNKGNFPGRFSGRQFSNSRSEMNVSTLELGDSALYLCASSEGTSGRNEQYFGPGTRLTVT.

This rearrangement joins TRBV28 to TRBJ2-1, with 12 positions matching TRBD2. In germline, CDR1 is MDHEN, CDR2 SYDVKM. The length of the CDR3 is 16 residues. V gave up 5 bases and J gave up 4 bases; unmatched junction bases: 6. This CDR3 is CASSLGLAGRYNEQFF. CDR3 DNA sequence: TGTGCCAGCAGTCTCGGACTAGCGGGGCGTTACAATGAGCAGTTCTTC.